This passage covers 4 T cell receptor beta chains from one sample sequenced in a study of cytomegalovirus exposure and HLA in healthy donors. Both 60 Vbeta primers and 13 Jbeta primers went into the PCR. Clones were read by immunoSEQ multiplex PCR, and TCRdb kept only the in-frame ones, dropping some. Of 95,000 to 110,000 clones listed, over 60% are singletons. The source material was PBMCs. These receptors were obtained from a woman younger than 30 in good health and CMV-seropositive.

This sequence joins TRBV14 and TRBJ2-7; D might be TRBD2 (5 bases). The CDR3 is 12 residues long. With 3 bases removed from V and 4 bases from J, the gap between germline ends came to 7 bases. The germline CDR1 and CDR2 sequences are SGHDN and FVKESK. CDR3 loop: CASSQGSYEQYF. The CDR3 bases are TGTGCCAGCAGCCAGGGGAGTTACGAGCAGTACTTC.

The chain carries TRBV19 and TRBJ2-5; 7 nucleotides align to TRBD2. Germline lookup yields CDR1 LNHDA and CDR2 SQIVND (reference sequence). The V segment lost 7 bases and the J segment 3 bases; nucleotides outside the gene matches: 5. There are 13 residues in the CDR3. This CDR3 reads CASKASGKETQYF. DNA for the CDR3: TGTGCCAGTAAGGCTAGCGGCAAAGAGACCCAGTACTTC.

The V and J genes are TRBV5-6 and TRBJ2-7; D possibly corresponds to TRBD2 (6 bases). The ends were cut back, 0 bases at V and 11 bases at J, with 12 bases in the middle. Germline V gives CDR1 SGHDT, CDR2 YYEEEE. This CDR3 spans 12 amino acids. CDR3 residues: CASSLGGAVEYF. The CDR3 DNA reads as TGTGCCAGCAGCTTGGGCGGGGCGGTGGAGTACTTC. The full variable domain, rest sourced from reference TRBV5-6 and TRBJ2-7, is DAGVTQSPTHLIKTRGQQVTLRCSPKSGHDTVSWYQQALGQGPQFIFQYYEEEERQRGNFPDRFSGHQFPNYSSELNVNALLLGDSALYLCASSLGGAVEYFGPGTRLTVT.

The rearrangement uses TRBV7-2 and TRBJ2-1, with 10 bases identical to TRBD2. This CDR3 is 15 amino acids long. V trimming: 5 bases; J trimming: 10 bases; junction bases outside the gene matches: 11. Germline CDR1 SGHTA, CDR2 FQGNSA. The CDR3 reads CASSAAGLAGEEQFF. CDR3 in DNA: TGTGCCAGCAGCGCCGCTGGGCTAGCGGGAGAAGAGCAGTTCTTC.